This T cell receptor (beta chain) was found in a study of blood T cell repertoires in COVID-19 (dated by TCRdb to 2019 to 2021). Study-wide context: Samples covering the acute and convalescent phases of COVID-19 were provided by collaborators in the United States, Italy and Spain. The prospective study material was composed of cDNA or gDNA derived from T cells, B-cell-depleted T cells, or PBMCs. Subjects who had been exposed to COVID-19, were actively infected with it, or had recovered from it provided the deeply sampled blood TCRbeta repertoires that made up the dataset. The repertoires were made available in a free public database intended to serve as a resource for research on the immune response to SARS-CoV-2. The samples were drawn from the first 160 participants of the ongoing ImmuneRACE study and from roughly 1,300 subjects provided by 6 global collaborators. Nearly every sample came with metadata listing a de-identified subject ID, COVID-19 status, age in years and sex. Where available, HLA class I and class II types were taken from metadata supplied by the sample provider and were not determined by assay-based typing. General findings and caveats noted by the study authors: How much clinical and demographic metadata was included differed by source and by participant, and the metadata was provided uncurated.

TCRbeta CDR3 regions were amplified from genomic DNA using the immunoSEQ Assay, a bias-controlled multiplex PCR. Under the source paper's analysis protocol: Within the assay, amplification of reference gene primers was used to estimate how many nucleated cells each sample contained. To quantify the absolute abundance of each unique TCRbeta CDR3 rearrangement, sequence reads were collapsed and filtered. For each sample, productive Simpson clonality was calculated by taking the square root of Simpson's diversity index across productive rearrangements. TCRdb retrieved this table from immuneACCESS and kept in-frame rearrangements only. Not all clones are present; in checked studies, unresolved V genes account for under half, and no reason is known for the remainder. V, J and clone size are those of that table, while D and trimming were read from the DNA. This sample is represented by around 250,000 clones; under 90% of them were singletons. Around 4.1% of the sample belongs to the ten largest clones.

Participants in the prospective study were aged roughly 18 to 100 years, lived in about two dozen United States geographic areas, and enrolled through a virtual design. To assign participants to cohorts, the prospective study relied on clinical history that participants themselves reported in a screening survey and a study questionnaire. In the prospective study, mobile phlebotomists collected whole blood, serum and a nasopharyngeal or oropharyngeal swab from each participant. Prospective study participants could optionally give additional blood draws and questionnaires over an approximately two-month period. Prospective study blood samples were shipped either frozen or at room temperature before DNA extraction. As regards this clone: Its antigen has not been determined. No much larger clonotype is one base removed from it; base qualities were not supplied.

From the cysteine through the phenylalanine, the CDR3 covers 14 amino acids. The kept DNA is CDR3 alone, 42 bases in frame from the first base. CDR1 and CDR2, looked up from the germline V gene (reference sequence), are GTSNPN and SVGIG. The germline V and J ends show losses of 4 bases and 4 bases respectively, and no gene match explains 9 bases of the junction. This sequence uses TRBV30 and TRBJ1-1, with 7 bases matching TRBD1. Sample: PBMCs or T cells enriched from blood (not recorded which). This clonotype originated in a man aged 25-45 years with acute COVID-19. The DNA sequence is given as TGTGCCTGGACCAAGACAGGGTGGGCCACTGAAGCTTTCTTT. Translation gives CAWTKTGWATEAFF.